The 12 T cell receptor beta chains below all came from one sample that was sequenced in a study of cytomegalovirus exposure and HLA in healthy donors. The PCR ran on 60 Vbeta and 13 Jbeta primers. Libraries were prepared by immunoSEQ multiplex PCR; TCRdb keeps only in-frame clonotypes and omits some of them. The sample carries 62,000 or so clones, around 87% recorded once. Sequenced material: PBMCs. The receptors derive from a man aged 18 to 29 in good health and CMV-seronegative.

This sequence joins TRBV4-1 and TRBJ2-7; TRBD2 aligns across 8 bases. CDR1 and CDR2 from the germline V gene are MGHRA and YSYEKL. The CDR3 covers 15 residues. V shed 1 base and J 3 bases; nucleotides not matched to a gene: 5. This CDR3 reads CASSQVAGKDYEQYF. The CDR3 region has the DNA TGCGCCAGCAGCCAAGTAGCGGGGAAGGACTACGAGCAGTACTTC.

This clone was seen only once. CDR3 amino acids: CASRPETGTGFFTEQYF. Written as DNA, the CDR3 is TGTGCCAGCAGGCCAGAAACCGGGACAGGGTTCTTCACCGAGCAGTACTTC. The chain recombines TRBV7-2 with TRBJ2-7; 9 nucleotides line up with TRBD1. The germline V gene has CDR1 SGHTA and CDR2 FQGNSA. This CDR3 spans 17 amino acids. Losses at the gene ends were 6 bases for V and 6 bases for J; bases not matched to a gene: 18. The variable domain in full, with the rest retrieved from reference TRBV7-2 and TRBJ2-7, is GAGVSQSPSNKVTEKGKDVELRCDPISGHTALYWYRQSLGQGLEFLIYFQGNSAPDKSGLPSDRFSAERTGGSVSTLTIQRTQQEDSAVYLCASRPETGTGFFTEQYFGPGTRLTVT.

The chain employs TRBV2 and TRBJ1-6; no definite D call. The CDR3 length is 16 residues. In germline, CDR1 is SNHLY, CDR2 FYNNEI. The germline V and J ends were trimmed by 1 base and 6 bases, with 13 bases remaining between them. The CDR3 is CASSEVRNSLNSPLHF. CDR3 coding DNA: TGTGCCAGCAGTGAAGTTCGAAACAGCCTTAATTCACCCCTCCACTTT.

The genes are TRBV7-9 and TRBJ1-2; D gene ambiguous. This CDR3 region has 15 residues. V lost 2 bases, J lost 5 bases, and 15 bases lay in between. Germline loops: CDR1 SEHNR, CDR2 FQNEAQ (reference sequence). This chain's CDR3 is CASSLSLGFGYGYTF. CDR3 sequence (DNA): TGTGCCAGCAGCTTATCCCTCGGGTTTGGGTATGGCTACACCTTC. Full variable domain (outside the CDR3, taken from reference TRBV7-9 and TRBJ1-2): DTGVSQNPRHKITKRGQNVTFRCDPISEHNRLYWYRQTLGQGPEFLTYFQNEAQLEKSRLLSDRFSAERPKGSFSTLEIQRTEQGDSAMYLCASSLSLGFGYGYTFGSGTRLTVV.

In this sample, this clone turned up a few times. The CDR3 protein is CASSTGDYGYTF. CDR3 nucleotides: TGTGCCAGCAGTACAGGGGACTATGGCTACACCTTC. V usage is TRBV28 and J usage is TRBJ1-2; 7 bases fit TRBD1. There are 12 residues in the CDR3. The germline V gene encodes CDR1 MDHEN and CDR2 SYDVKM. Trimming removed 5 bases from V and 3 bases from J; junction bases left unmatched: 0.

This clone came up a few times. The V and J genes are TRBV5-5 and TRBJ2-5; no firm D call. CDR3 length: 11 amino acids. With 4 bases removed from V and 1 base from J, the gap between germline ends came to 2 bases. Germline CDR1 and CDR2: SGHKS and YYEKEE (reference sequence). The CDR3 spells CASSLQETQYF. CDR3 nucleotide sequence: TGTGCCAGCAGCCTCCAAGAGACCCAGTACTTC. The variable domain in full, with the rest retrieved from reference TRBV5-5 and TRBJ2-5, is DAGVTQSPTHLIKTRGQQVTLRCSPISGHKSVSWYQQVLGQGPQFIFQYYEKEERGRGNFPDRFSARQFPNYSSELNVNALLLGDSALYLCASSLQETQYFGPGTRLLVL.

The chain uses TRBV5-1 and TRBJ1-6; 9 nucleotides line up with TRBD1. Germline CDR1 is SGHRS and CDR2 is YFSETQ. The CDR3 has 17 amino acids. J lost 0 bases, V lost 2 bases, and 3 bases had no gene match. The CDR3: CASSFGTGTSYNSPLHF. For the CDR3, the DNA is TGCGCCAGCAGCTTCGGGACAGGGACCTCCTATAATTCACCCCTCCACTTT.

The V call is TRBV7-2, the J call TRBJ2-7; 11 bases are a match to TRBD2. CDR1 and CDR2 from the germline V gene are SGHTA and FQGNSA. The trim removed 2 bases at V and 7 bases at J, leaving 7 bases unmatched. The CDR3 contains 15 residues. In DNA form, the CDR3 reads TGTGCCAGCAGCTTATTAGCGGGGGGGCTTAGGGAGCAGTACTTC. Its protein product is CASSLLAGGLREQYF.

The chain combines TRBV18 with TRBJ2-5; no reliable D call. CDR1 and CDR2 (germline): KGHSH, LQKENI. CDR3 length equals 13 residues. V was clipped by 3 bases and J by 3 bases, with 8 bases between them. CDR3 loop: CASSPLAKETQYF. The CDR3 DNA reads TGTGCCAGCTCACCTCTTGCGAAAGAGACCCAGTACTTC.

A single count supports this clone. An end of the junction differs from the germline gene, which may be a read error. The chain joins TRBV7-7 to TRBJ2-2; D ambiguous. The CDR3 covers 16 residues. Germline V lookup: CDR1 SSHAT, CDR2 FNYEAQ (reference sequence). The CDR3 coding sequence is TGTGCTAGCAGCTTAGAAGTGGGCTCATACACCGGGGAGCTGTTTTTT. Amino acid sequence: CASSLEVGSYTGELFF.

The chain has TRBV7-9 and TRBJ2-7; tentative D call: TRBD1 (6 bases). With 4 bases removed from V and 4 bases from J, the gap between germline ends came to 17 bases. Germline assignment: CDR1 SEHNR and CDR2 FQNEAQ (reference sequence). This CDR3 is built from 15 residues. The CDR3 DNA follows: TGTGCCAGCAGCTACAGGGATTTGGTCCAGTACGAGCAGTACTTC. This translates into CASSYRDLVQYEQYF.

This clone was found a few times. V and J are TRBV6-1 and TRBJ2-7, with a possible D match to TRBD1 (6 bases). Looked up from germline, CDR1 is MNHNS and CDR2 is SASEGT. The V end was cut by 7 bases, the J end by 1 base, with 14 bases between. The CDR3 has 14 residues. CDR3: CASTSGDISYEQYF. The CDR3 nucleotides read TGTGCCAGCACATCAGGGGACATTTCCTACGAGCAGTACTTC.